This T cell receptor (beta chain) was sequenced during a study of T cell repertoires in cytomegalovirus infection. On the study more broadly: CMV epitopes in the study were HLA-C-restricted (recently identified) and HLA-B-restricted (well studied). Matching HLA type and CMV infection were both indicated by public TCR beta signatures.

The germline CDR1 and CDR2 sequences are MNHNS and SASEGT. The length of the CDR3 is 14 residues. V lost 10 bases and J 7 bases, leaving 20 bases between the germline ends. This clonotype was counted only a few times. The target antigen is unknown. Each CDR3 protein gets one entry after TCRdb re-called the reads with MiXCR. Among approximately 1,000,000 distinct CDR3 sequences listed, roughly 31% were seen once. Study results and caveats: The ex vivo response was dominated by HLA-C-restricted CMV-specific TCR beta clonotypes. Summed frequency of shared TCR beta families picked out CMV carriers who also had the relevant HLA.

This material consisted of cultured CD8+ T cells from PBMCs, taken from culture after CMV antigen stimulation. This receptor was identified in a human donor in good health (CMV status not recorded). Some clones in this sample may be carry-over from other donors' samples. The genes are TRBV6-1 and TRBJ2-1, with D possibly being TRBD2 (6 bases). The CDR3, as DNA: TGTGCCACCTCACCCCGAGTTAGCGGTAATGAGCAGTTCTTC. Protein: CATSPRVSGNEQFF.